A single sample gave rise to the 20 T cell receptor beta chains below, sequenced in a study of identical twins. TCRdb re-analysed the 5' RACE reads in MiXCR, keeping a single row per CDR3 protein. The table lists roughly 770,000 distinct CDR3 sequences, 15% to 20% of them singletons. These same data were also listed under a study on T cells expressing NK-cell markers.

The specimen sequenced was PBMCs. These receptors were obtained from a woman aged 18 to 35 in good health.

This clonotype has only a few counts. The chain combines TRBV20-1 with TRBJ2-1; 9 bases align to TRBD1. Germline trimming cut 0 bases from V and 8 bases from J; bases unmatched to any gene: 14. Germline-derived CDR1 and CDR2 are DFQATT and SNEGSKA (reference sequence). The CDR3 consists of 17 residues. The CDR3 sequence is CSARDWGRDRDFDEQFF. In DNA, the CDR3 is TGCAGTGCTAGAGATTGGGGTCGGGACAGGGATTTTGATGAGCAGTTCTTC.

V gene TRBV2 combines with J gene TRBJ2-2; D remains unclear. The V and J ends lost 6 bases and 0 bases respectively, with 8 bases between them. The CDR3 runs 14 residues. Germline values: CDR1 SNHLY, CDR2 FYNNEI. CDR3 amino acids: CASRQQANTGELFF. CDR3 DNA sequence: TGTGCCAGCAGACAGCAAGCGAACACCGGGGAGCTGTTTTTT. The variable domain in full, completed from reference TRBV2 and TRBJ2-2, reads EPEVTQTPSHQVTQMGQEVILRCVPISNHLYFYWYRQILGQKVEFLVSFYNNEISEKSEIFDDQFSVERPDGSNFTLKIRSTKLEDSAMYFCASRQQANTGELFFGEGSRLTVL.

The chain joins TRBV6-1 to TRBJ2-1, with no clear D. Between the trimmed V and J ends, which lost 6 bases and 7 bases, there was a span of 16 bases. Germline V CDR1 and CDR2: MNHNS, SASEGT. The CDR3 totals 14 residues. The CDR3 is CASSPPWRPNEQFF. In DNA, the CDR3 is TGTGCCAGCAGCCCCCCGTGGCGCCCTAATGAGCAGTTCTTC.

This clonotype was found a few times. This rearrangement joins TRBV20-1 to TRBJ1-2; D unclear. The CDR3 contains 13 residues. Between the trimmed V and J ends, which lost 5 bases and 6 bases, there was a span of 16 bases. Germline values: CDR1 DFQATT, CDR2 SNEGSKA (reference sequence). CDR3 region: CSALGRGEDGYTF. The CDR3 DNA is TGCAGTGCTCTAGGGCGGGGAGAGGATGGCTACACCTTC.

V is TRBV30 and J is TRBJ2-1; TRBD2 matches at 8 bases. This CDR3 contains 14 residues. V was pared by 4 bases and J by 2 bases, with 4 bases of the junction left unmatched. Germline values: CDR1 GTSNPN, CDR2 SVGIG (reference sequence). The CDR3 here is CAWTSGRTYNEQFF. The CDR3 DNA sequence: TGTGCCTGGACTAGCGGGCGTACCTACAATGAGCAGTTCTTC.

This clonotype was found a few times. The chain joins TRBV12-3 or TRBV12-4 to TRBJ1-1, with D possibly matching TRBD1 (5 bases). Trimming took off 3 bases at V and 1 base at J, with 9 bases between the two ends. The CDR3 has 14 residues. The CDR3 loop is CASSFMGRNTEAFF. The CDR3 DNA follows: TGTGCCAGCAGTTTTATGGGGCGGAACACTGAAGCTTTCTTT.

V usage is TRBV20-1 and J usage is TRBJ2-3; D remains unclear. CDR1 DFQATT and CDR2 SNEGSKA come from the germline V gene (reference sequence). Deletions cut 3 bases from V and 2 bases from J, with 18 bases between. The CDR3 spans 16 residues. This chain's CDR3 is CSASELAGTDTDTQYF. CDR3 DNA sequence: TGCAGTGCTAGTGAGTTGGCTGGCACAGACACAGATACGCAGTATTTT.

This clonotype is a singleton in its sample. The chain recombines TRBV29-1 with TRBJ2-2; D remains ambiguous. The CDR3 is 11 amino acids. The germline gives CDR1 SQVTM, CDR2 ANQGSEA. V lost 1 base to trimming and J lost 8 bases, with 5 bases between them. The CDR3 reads CSVEGLGELFF. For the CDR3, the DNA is TGCAGCGTTGAAGGGCTGGGGGAGCTGTTTTTT.

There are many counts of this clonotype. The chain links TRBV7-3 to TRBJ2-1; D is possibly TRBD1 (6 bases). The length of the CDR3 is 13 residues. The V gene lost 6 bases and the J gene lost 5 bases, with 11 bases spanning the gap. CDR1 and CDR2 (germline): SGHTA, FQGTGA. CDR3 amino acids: CASSLSGDNEQFF. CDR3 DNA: TGTGCCAGCAGTTTATCAGGGGACAATGAGCAGTTCTTC.

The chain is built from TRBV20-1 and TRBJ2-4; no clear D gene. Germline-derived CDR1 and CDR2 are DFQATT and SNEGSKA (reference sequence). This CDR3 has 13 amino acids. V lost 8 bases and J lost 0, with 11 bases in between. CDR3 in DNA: TGCAGTCCCGGTTCGATAGCCAAAAACATTCAGTACTTC. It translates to CSPGSIAKNIQYF.

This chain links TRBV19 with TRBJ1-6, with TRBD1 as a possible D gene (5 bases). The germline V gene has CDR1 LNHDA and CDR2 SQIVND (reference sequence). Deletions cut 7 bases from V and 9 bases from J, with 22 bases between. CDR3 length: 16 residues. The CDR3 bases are TGTGCCAGTACCCCCCAGGGTGGGGTCCTTGGTTCACCCCTCCACTTT. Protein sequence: CASTPQGGVLGSPLHF.

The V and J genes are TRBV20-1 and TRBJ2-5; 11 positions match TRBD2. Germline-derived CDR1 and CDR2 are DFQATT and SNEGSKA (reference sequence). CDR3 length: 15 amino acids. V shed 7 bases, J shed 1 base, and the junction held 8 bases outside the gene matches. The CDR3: CSVQPLAGGQETQYF. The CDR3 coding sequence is TGCAGTGTTCAACCTCTAGCGGGAGGCCAAGAGACCCAGTACTTC.

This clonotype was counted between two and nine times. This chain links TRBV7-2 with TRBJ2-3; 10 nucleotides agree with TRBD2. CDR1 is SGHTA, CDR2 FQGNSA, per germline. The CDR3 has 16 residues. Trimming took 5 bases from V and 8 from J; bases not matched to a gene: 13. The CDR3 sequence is CASSILGVAGGTTQYF. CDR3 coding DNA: TGTGCCAGCAGCATTTTGGGGGTAGCGGGAGGTACTACGCAGTATTTT.

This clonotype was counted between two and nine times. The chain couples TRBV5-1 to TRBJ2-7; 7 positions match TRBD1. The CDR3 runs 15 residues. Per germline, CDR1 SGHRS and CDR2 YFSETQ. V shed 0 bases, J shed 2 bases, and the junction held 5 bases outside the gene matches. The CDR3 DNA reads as TGCGCCAGCAGCTTGGGGGACAGTTCCACCTACGAGCAGTACTTC. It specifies CASSLGDSSTYEQYF.

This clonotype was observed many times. CDR3 sequence reads: CASSRQTGEQFF. The CDR3 DNA follows: TGTGCCAGCAGTAGACAAACCGGCGAGCAGTTCTTC. The V gene is TRBV6-5, the J gene TRBJ2-1; unclear D gene. CDR1 and CDR2 (germline): MNHEY, SVGAGI. This CDR3 has 12 amino acids. Between the trimmed V and J ends, which lost 5 bases and 10 bases, there was a span of 12 bases.

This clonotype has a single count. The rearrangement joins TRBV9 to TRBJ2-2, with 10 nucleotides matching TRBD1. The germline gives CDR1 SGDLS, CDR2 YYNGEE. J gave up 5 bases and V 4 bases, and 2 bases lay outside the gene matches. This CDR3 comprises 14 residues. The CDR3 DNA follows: TGTGCCAGCAGCAGACAGGGGGCTACCGGGGAGCTGTTTTTT. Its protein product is CASSRQGATGELFF.

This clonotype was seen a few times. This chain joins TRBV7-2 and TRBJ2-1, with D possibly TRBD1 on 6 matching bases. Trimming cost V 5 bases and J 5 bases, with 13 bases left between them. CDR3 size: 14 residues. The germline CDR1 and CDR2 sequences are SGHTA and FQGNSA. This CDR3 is CASSAQTGDNEQFF. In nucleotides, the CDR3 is TGTGCCAGCAGCGCCCAGACAGGAGACAATGAGCAGTTCTTC.

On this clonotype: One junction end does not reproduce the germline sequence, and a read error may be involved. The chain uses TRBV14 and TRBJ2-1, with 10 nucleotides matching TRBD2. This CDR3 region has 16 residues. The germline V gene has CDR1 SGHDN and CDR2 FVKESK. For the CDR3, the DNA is TGTGCCAGCCGCCAATCAGCGGGAGGGCCCTACAATGAGCAGTTCTTC. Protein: CASRQSAGGPYNEQFF.

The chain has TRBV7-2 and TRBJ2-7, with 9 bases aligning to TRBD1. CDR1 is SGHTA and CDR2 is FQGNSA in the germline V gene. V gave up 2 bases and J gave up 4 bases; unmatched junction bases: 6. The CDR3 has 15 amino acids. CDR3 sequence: CASSLTGDRGYEQYF. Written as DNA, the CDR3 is TGTGCCAGCAGCTTAACTGGAGACAGGGGGTACGAGCAGTACTTC.

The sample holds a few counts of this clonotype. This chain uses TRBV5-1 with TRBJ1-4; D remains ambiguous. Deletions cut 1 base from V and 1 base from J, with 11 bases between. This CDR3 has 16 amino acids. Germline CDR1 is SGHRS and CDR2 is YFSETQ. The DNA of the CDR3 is TGCGCCAGCAGCTTGTACGGGGATGGAACTAATGAAAAACTGTTTTTT. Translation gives CASSLYGDGTNEKLFF. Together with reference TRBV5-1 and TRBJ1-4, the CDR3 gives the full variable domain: KAGVTQTPRYLIKTRGQQVTLSCSPISGHRSVSWYQQTPGQGLQFLFEYFSETQRNKGNFPGRFSGRQFSNSRSEMNVSTLELGDSALYLCASSLYGDGTNEKLFFGSGTQLSVL.